A single sample is the source of the 22 T cell receptor beta chains below, sequenced in a study of blood T cell repertoires in COVID-19. Method: immunoSEQ multiplex PCR; TCRdb's copy keeps in-frame clones and lacks some. Here the sample spans tens of thousands of clones, more than 75% being singletons. Sequenced sample: peripheral blood. The source is a woman aged 65 to 85 in a cohort sampled during active COVID-19.

J is TRBJ2-7 and V is TRBV5-1, with 8 bases lining up with TRBD1. The CDR3 runs to 15 residues. Germline V gene data show CDR1 as SGHRS and CDR2 as YFSETQ. With V trimmed by 2 bases and J by 6 bases, 10 bases remained unmatched. The CDR3 here is CASSFDGQGQGEQYF. The CDR3 coding sequence is TGCGCCAGCAGCTTCGATGGACAGGGCCAGGGCGAGCAGTACTTC.

The sample holds one count of this clone. The V and J genes are TRBV5-1 and TRBJ2-2, with D possibly TRBD2 on 6 matching bases. Germline lookup yields CDR1 SGHRS and CDR2 YFSETQ. The CDR3 runs 15 residues. Trimming cost V 1 base and J 0 bases, with 7 bases left between them. The CDR3 is CASSLRLANTGELFF. CDR3 nucleotides: TGCGCCAGCAGCTTGAGACTAGCGAACACCGGGGAGCTGTTTTTT.

This chain uses TRBV6-6 with TRBJ2-2, with 11 bases fitting TRBD2. The CDR3 totals 14 residues. Per germline, CDR1 MNHNY and CDR2 SVGAGI (reference sequence). V lost 9 bases, J lost 3 bases, and 3 bases stayed unmatched. The CDR3 protein is CASGTSGDTGELFF. As DNA, the CDR3 is TGTGCCAGTGGGACTAGCGGAGACACCGGGGAGCTGTTTTTT.

The J gene is TRBJ2-5, the V gene TRBV18, with D possibly being TRBD2 (5 bases). CDR3 length: 12 amino acids. V lost 3 bases, J lost 10 bases, and 12 bases lay in between. In germline, CDR1 is KGHSH, CDR2 LQKENI. CDR3 sequence: CASSPADSDQYF. CDR3 bases: TGTGCCAGCTCACCCGCGGACTCTGACCAGTACTTC.

The table lists this clone with a count of one. The chain uses TRBV3-1 (or the pseudogene TRBV3-2) and TRBJ2-2, with 7 bases lining up with TRBD1. In germline, CDR1 is LGHDT, CDR2 YNNKEL (reference sequence). With V trimmed by 4 bases and J by 7 bases, 12 bases remained unmatched. The CDR3 runs 16 residues. Here the CDR3 reads CASSLGPGQPFGELFF. In DNA, the CDR3 is TGTGCCAGCAGCCTTGGACCGGGACAGCCTTTCGGGGAGCTGTTTTTT.

The table lists this clone with a count of one. The chain combines TRBV30 with TRBJ1-2; 10 bases align to TRBD1. The V gene end was trimmed by 6 bases and the J gene end by 8 bases; junction bases not matched to a gene: 15. Germline V gene sequence: CDR1 GTSNPN, CDR2 SVGIG (reference sequence). This CDR3 has 15 amino acids. The CDR3 loop is CACHRRDRGPDGYTF. CDR3 coding DNA: TGTGCCTGCCATCGCCGGGACAGGGGACCGGACGGCTACACCTTC.

The chain uses TRBV5-5 and TRBJ2-7; TRBD2 agrees at 9 bases. Germline V CDR1 and CDR2: SGHKS, YYEKEE (reference sequence). After removal of 0 bases from V and 5 bases from J, the junction contained 6 bases not matched to a gene. The CDR3 spans 15 residues. The CDR3 region has the DNA TGTGCCAGCAGCTTGGGGCTAGCGGGATTCGACGAGCAGTACTTC. Its protein product is CASSLGLAGFDEQYF.

CDR3 in DNA: TGTGCCAGCAGCAGCCGGACTAGCGGGAGGGGGAATGAGCAGTTCTTC. Translated: CASSSRTSGRGNEQFF. The chain couples TRBV9 to TRBJ2-1, with TRBD2 identical over 15 bases. Germline-derived CDR1 and CDR2 are SGDLS and YYNGEE. Trimming removed 4 bases from V and 7 bases from J; junction bases left unmatched: 6. This CDR3 spans 16 amino acids. Together with reference TRBV9 and TRBJ2-1, the CDR3 gives the full variable domain: DSGVTQTPKHLITATGQRVTLRCSPRSGDLSVYWYQQSLDQGLQFLIQYYNGEERAKGNILERFSAQQFPDLHSELNLSSLELGDSALYFCASSSRTSGRGNEQFFGPGTRLTVL.

V gene TRBV7-9 combines with J gene TRBJ2-3, with no clear D. Germline CDR1 reads SEHNR; CDR2 reads FQNEAQ (reference sequence). Between the trimmed V and J ends, which lost 5 bases and 1 base, there was a span of 7 bases. The CDR3 loop spans 13 amino acids. The CDR3 region is CASSRLGTDTQYF. The CDR3 region has the DNA TGTGCCAGCAGCCGACTTGGCACAGATACGCAGTATTTT.

This clone was counted once. V usage is TRBV19 and J usage is TRBJ2-4; D not certain. V lost 5 bases and J lost 6, with 8 bases in between. Germline loops: CDR1 LNHDA, CDR2 SQIVND (reference sequence). The CDR3 has 12 residues. The CDR3 DNA reads as TGTGCCAGTAGTCCCTCGAGAAACATTCAGTACTTC. The encoded protein is CASSPSRNIQYF.

The chain joins TRBV5-1 to TRBJ2-3, with D possibly matching TRBD1 (5 bases). Trimming took off 0 bases at V and 2 bases at J, with 10 bases between the two ends. CDR3 size: 15 residues. In germline, CDR1 is SGHRS, CDR2 YFSETQ. The CDR3, as DNA: TGCGCCAGCAGCTTGGGACAGAGATACACAGATACGCAGTATTTT. Translation: CASSLGQRYTDTQYF. Using reference TRBV5-1 and TRBJ2-3 for the parts outside the CDR3, the full variable domain is KAGVTQTPRYLIKTRGQQVTLSCSPISGHRSVSWYQQTPGQGLQFLFEYFSETQRNKGNFPGRFSGRQFSNSRSEMNVSTLELGDSALYLCASSLGQRYTDTQYFGPGTRLTVL.

CDR3 in DNA: TGTGCCAGCGGAACAGGGACCAACTATGGCTACACCTTC. Translation: CASGTGTNYGYTF. The chain links TRBV11-2 to TRBJ1-2; perhaps TRBD1 as D (6 bases). The CDR3 loop spans 13 amino acids. Germline V lookup: CDR1 SGHAT, CDR2 FQNNGV. V lost 8 bases, J lost 2 bases, and 12 bases lay in between.

This clone came up a few times. This rearrangement joins TRBV10-1 to TRBJ2-1; 14 nucleotides align to TRBD2. The CDR3 covers 19 residues. J gave up 5 bases and V 5 bases, and 14 bases lay outside the gene matches. CDR1 is WNHNN, CDR2 SYGVQD, per germline (reference sequence). This CDR3 reads CASSRTSGRFGSVDNEQFF. The CDR3 DNA is TGCGCCAGCAGTAGGACTAGCGGGAGGTTCGGTTCCGTAGACAATGAGCAGTTCTTC.

The rearrangement uses TRBV19 and TRBJ1-2, with TRBD1 as a possible D gene (6 bases). The CDR3 spans 13 residues. Looked up from germline, CDR1 is LNHDA and CDR2 is SQIVND (reference sequence). V was pared by 7 bases and J by 4 bases, with 13 bases between. The CDR3 loop reads CASKIRGGYGYTF. In nucleotides, the CDR3 is TGTGCCAGTAAGATCAGGGGCGGCTATGGCTACACCTTC.

The chain couples TRBV30 to TRBJ1-2; TRBD1 is a possible D gene (6 bases). This CDR3 is built from 13 residues. The ends were cut back, 5 bases at V and 9 bases at J, with 19 bases in the middle. CDR1 and CDR2 from the germline V gene are GTSNPN and SVGIG (reference sequence). CDR3 residues: CAWHWGQGLSYTF. The CDR3, as DNA: TGTGCCTGGCATTGGGGGCAGGGGTTAAGCTACACCTTC.

The chain couples TRBV28 to TRBJ2-3; 15 positions agree with TRBD2. Losses at the gene ends were 9 bases for V and 3 bases for J; bases not matched to a gene: 1. This CDR3 has 14 amino acids. Looked up from germline, CDR1 is MDHEN and CDR2 is SYDVKM. As DNA, the CDR3 is TGTGCCAGTGGACTAGCGGGAGGGACAGATACGCAGTATTTT. This codes for CASGLAGGTDTQYF.

The chain's CDR3 is CASSQSPGRVSYGYTF. In DNA, the CDR3 is TGTGCCAGCTCACAAAGTCCGGGTCGGGTGAGCTATGGCTACACCTTC. This rearrangement joins TRBV18 to TRBJ1-2; D is uncertain. The germline gives CDR1 KGHSH, CDR2 LQKENI. V lost 4 bases and J 4 bases, leaving 19 bases between the germline ends. CDR3 length: 16 amino acids.

This clone was counted only a few times. This rearrangement joins TRBV5-4 to TRBJ2-7; D unclear. Germline loops: CDR1 SGHNT, CDR2 YYREEE (reference sequence). The CDR3 is 15 amino acids. V dropped 0 bases and J dropped 0 bases, with 10 bases sitting between them. In DNA form, the CDR3 reads TGTGCCAGCAGCTTGGATTATGGCGGCTCCTACGAGCAGTACTTC. Translating gives CASSLDYGGSYEQYF.

This chain joins TRBV7-8 and TRBJ1-5; 7 nucleotides line up with TRBD1. The J segment lost 7 bases and the V segment lost 5 bases, leaving 5 bases of the junction unmatched. Germline V gene lookup returns CDR1 SGHVS and CDR2 FQNEAQ. The CDR3 is 13 residues long. The CDR3, as DNA: TGTGCCAGCAGCCGACAGGGATTACAGCCCCAGCATTTT. Amino acid sequence: CASSRQGLQPQHF.

The chain links TRBV4-2 to TRBJ2-3; D perhaps matches TRBD2 (6 bases). CDR3 size: 15 residues. The V and J ends lost 0 bases and 5 bases respectively, with 12 bases between them. Germline CDR1 is LGHNA and CDR2 is YNFKEQ. The CDR3 nucleotides read TGTGCCAGCAGCCAAGATTACGCGGGAAGAGATACGCAGTATTTT. Its protein product is CASSQDYAGRDTQYF.

The rearrangement joins TRBV24-1 to TRBJ1-2, with D unresolved. The CDR3 has 11 amino acids. Germline CDR1 reads KGHDR; CDR2 reads SFDVKD. Trimming shortened V by 1 base and J by 6 bases, and 2 bases separated the two germline ends. The CDR3 sequence is CATSDFNGYTF. CDR3 bases: TGTGCCACCAGTGATTTTAATGGCTACACCTTC.

This chain connects TRBV4-2 to TRBJ2-6; a possible D gene is TRBD1 (5 bases). The CDR3 runs 19 residues. Germline assignment: CDR1 LGHNA and CDR2 YNFKEQ. Deletions cut 4 bases from V and 0 bases from J, with 19 bases between. CDR3 DNA: TGTGCCAGCAGCCTCCTGACAGAGAGTAGAGTCTCTGGGGCCAACGTCCTGACTTTC. This encodes CASSLLTESRVSGANVLTF.